This note documents a single T cell receptor (beta chain) sequence. Its specificity is not known. This entry is derived from a study of blood T cells in healthy people across ages. Study information: For every two T cells, template switching captured about one barcoded beta molecule.

Looked up from germline, CDR1 is MRHNA and CDR2 is SNTAGT. This CDR3 has 15 amino acids. The junction had 9 bases not matched to a gene; V was cut back by 6 bases and J by 4 bases. Combining a sample-barcoded 5' primer with a J-beta primer mix, a second PCR ran for about 6 to 12 cycles. Every cDNA molecule bore a tag from a template-switch adaptor containing 12 random nucleotides. TCRdb analysed the 5' RACE reads with MiXCR anew, one entry per CDR3 protein. Of about 940,000 distinct CDR3 sequences listed, about 44% are singletons. There were healthy Caucasian individuals from Russia, aged roughly 6 to 90, serving as donors. Study-level points and caveats: Among T cells, TCR beta diversity per million cells dropped roughly linearly as age rose.

Sequencing was carried out using blood. The J gene is TRBJ2-7, the V gene TRBV6-4; 10 bases align to TRBD1. The receptor comes from a man under 40 in good health. The CDR3 loop is CASSEGTGAGYEQYF. As DNA, the CDR3 is TGTGCCAGCAGCGAAGGGACAGGGGCTGGATACGAGCAGTACTTC.